These T cell receptor beta chains were read from a single sample in a study of PD-1 blockade in classical Hodgkin lymphoma. Generated by immunoSEQ multiplex PCR, the TCRdb table keeps only in-frame clones and is missing some. Among some 96,000 clones listed, approximately 80% were seen once. Here the sequenced sample was peripheral blood mononuclear cells (PBMCs), taken before the second cycle of nivolumab. These TCRs come from a human donor with classical Hodgkin lymphoma. Both conserved end residues are part of each CDR3. The D gene is left open where the match is weak. Size values are once, few and many counts, or a class for expanded clones, and some rows have none.

d_call	clone_size	v_call	j_call	cdr3_nt	cdr3_aa
NA	NA	TRBV9	TRBJ2-6	TGTGCCAGCAGCGTAGCGGCCCTCAAGGGGATAGCGGGGGCCAACGTCCTGACTTTC	CASSVAALKGIAGANVLTF
NA	once	TRBV7-9	TRBJ2-1	TGTGCCAGCAGCCCAACAGAGCGGAGGAGCTCCTACAATGAGCAGTTCTTC	CASSPTERRSSYNEQFF
NA	NA	TRBV4-3	TRBJ1-1	TGCGCCAGCAGCCAAGATGGGGTGGCGAACACTGAAGCTTTCTTT	CASSQDGVANTEAFF
NA	NA	TRBV7-2	TRBJ2-1	TGTGCCAGCAGTTTACGAGGAGTTGACAGCCACCAGCAGTTCTTC	CASSLRGVDSHQQFF
NA	NA	TRBV9	TRBJ2-7	TGTGCCAGCAGCCCGGGGTCCTACGAGCAGTACTTC	CASSPGSYEQYF
TRBD2	NA	TRBV27	TRBJ2-1	TGTGCCAGCAGGGCGGGAGGGGTGAACAATGAGCAGTTCTTC	CASRAGGVNNEQFF
NA	NA	TRBV7-2	TRBJ1-2	TGTGCCAGCAGCTTGGGAGGGCACTATGGCTACACCTTC	CASSLGGHYGYTF
NA	NA	TRBV9	TRBJ2-1	TGTGCCAGCAGCGTAGGGGCGGATCCCACCTACAATGAGCAGTTCTTC	CASSVGADPTYNEQFF
NA	NA	TRBV29-1	TRBJ1-4	TGCAGCGTTCCGGGGGGTCTGACTAATGAAAAACTGTTTTTT	CSVPGGLTNEKLFF
NA	NA	TRBV6-5	TRBJ1-5	TGTGCCAGCAGTTACACCCAAAATCAGCCCCAGCATTTT	CASSYTQNQPQHF
NA	NA	TRBV6-5	TRBJ2-5	TGTGCCAGCAGTCCAGGGGAAGGGAGGTCCGAGACCCAGTACTTC	CASSPGEGRSETQYF
NA	NA	TRBV19	TRBJ1-5	TGTGCCAGTAGTAAGGGGAGGGATCAGCCCCAGCATTTT	CASSKGRDQPQHF
TRBD2	NA	TRBV4-3	TRBJ2-7	TGCGCCAGCAGCCACGGGACTAGCGGGGTTATCTACGAGCAGTACTTC	CASSHGTSGVIYEQYF
NA	NA	TRBV15	TRBJ2-7	TGTGCCACCAGCAGAGGAGGGTTGGAATACGAGCAGTACTTC	CATSRGGLEYEQYF
NA	NA	TRBV11-2	TRBJ2-3	TGTGCCAGCAGCTTGTTAGGAAGCACAGATACGCAGTATTTT	CASSLLGSTDTQYF
NA	many	TRBV6-5	TRBJ2-2	TGTGCCAGCAGTTACTCGTTCTCGGGCACCGGGGAGCTGTTTTTT	CASSYSFSGTGELFF
TRBD1	NA	TRBV10-3	TRBJ1-4	TGTGCCATCAGAAGGACAGGCGCTAATGAAAAACTGTTTTTT	CAIRRTGANEKLFF
NA	NA	TRBV7-7	TRBJ2-5	TGTGCCAGCAGCCCCCAGGAGCAAGAGACCCAGTACTTC	CASSPQEQETQYF
NA	few	TRBV29-1	TRBJ1-1	TGCAGCGCAGAGTGGGGGAACACTGAAGCTTTCTTT	CSAEWGNTEAFF
NA	NA	TRBV7-2	TRBJ2-1	TGTGCCAGCAGCCCCCGACCGGGCTCCTACAATGAGCAGTTCTTC	CASSPRPGSYNEQFF
NA	NA	TRBV18	TRBJ1-5	TGTGCCAGCTCACCTTTTGGGGCGGAGGATCAGCCCCAGCATTTT	CASSPFGAEDQPQHF
NA	NA	TRBV7-2	TRBJ2-1	TGTGCCAGCAGCTTAGGCCTTCTCCCTGAGCAGTTCTTC	CASSLGLLPEQFF
NA	NA	TRBV19	TRBJ2-7	TGTGCCAGTCGACAGGACTCGGCCCATTCCTACGAGCAGTACTTC	CASRQDSAHSYEQYF
NA	NA	TRBV7-3	TRBJ2-3	TGTGCCAGCAGCTTTCGCGGGGGCACAGATACGCAGTATTTT	CASSFRGGTDTQYF
TRBD2	few	TRBV10-1	TRBJ2-5	TGCGCCAGCAGTGAGTCGAAGTCTAGCGGGAGTGGAGAGACCCAGTACTTC	CASSESKSSGSGETQYF